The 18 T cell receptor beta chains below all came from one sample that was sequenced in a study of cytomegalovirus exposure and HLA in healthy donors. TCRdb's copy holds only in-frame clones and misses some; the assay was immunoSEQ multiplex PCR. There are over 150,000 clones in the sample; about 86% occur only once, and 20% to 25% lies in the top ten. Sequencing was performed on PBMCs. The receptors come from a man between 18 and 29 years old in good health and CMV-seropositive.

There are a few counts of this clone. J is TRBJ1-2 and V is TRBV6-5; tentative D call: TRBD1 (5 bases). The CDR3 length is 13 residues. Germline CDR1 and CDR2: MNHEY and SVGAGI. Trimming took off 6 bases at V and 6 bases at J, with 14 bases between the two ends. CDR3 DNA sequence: TGTGCCAGCAGGGGGTGGGGGGGAGATGGCTACACCTTC. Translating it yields CASRGWGGDGYTF.

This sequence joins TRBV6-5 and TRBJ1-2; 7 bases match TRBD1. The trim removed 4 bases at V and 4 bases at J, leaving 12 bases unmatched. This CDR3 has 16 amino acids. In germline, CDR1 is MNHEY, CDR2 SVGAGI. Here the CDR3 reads CASSFQGGRDGYGYTF. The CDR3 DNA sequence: TGTGCCAGCAGTTTCCAAGGGGGCCGCGACGGCTATGGCTACACCTTC.

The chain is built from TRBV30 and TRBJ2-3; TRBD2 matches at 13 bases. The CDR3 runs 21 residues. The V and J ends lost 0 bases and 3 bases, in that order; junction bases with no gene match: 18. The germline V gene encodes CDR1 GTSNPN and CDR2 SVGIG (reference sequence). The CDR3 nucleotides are TGTGCCTGGAGTGTCCCCGCCCCCGGACTAGCGGGGGTTATAGGGACAGATACGCAGTATTTT. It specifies CAWSVPAPGLAGVIGTDTQYF.

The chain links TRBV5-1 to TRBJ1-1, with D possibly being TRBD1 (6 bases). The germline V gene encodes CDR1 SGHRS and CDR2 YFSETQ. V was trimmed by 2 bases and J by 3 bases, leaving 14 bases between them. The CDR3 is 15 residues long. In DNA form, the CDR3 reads TGCGCCAGCAGCTTAACAGGGTCCCGAGACACTGAAGCTTTCTTT. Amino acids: CASSLTGSRDTEAFF.

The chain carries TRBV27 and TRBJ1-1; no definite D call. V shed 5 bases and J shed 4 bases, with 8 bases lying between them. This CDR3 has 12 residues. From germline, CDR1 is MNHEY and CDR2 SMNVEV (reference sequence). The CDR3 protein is CASSPPGTEAFF. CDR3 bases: TGTGCCAGCAGTCCACCGGGCACTGAAGCTTTCTTT.

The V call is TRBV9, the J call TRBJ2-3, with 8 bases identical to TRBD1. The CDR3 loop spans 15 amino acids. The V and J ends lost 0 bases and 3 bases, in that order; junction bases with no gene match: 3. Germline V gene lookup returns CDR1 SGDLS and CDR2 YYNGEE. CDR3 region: CASSVGQGATDTQYF. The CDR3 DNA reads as TGTGCCAGCAGCGTAGGGCAGGGGGCTACAGATACGCAGTATTTT. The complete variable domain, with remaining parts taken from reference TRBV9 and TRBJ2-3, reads DSGVTQTPKHLITATGQRVTLRCSPRSGDLSVYWYQQSLDQGLQFLIQYYNGEERAKGNILERFSAQQFPDLHSELNLSSLELGDSALYFCASSVGQGATDTQYFGPGTRLTVL.

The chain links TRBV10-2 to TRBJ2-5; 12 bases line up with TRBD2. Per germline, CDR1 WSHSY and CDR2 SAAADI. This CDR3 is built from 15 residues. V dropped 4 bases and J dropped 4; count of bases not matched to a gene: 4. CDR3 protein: CASSASGRGGETQYF. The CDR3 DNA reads TGCGCCAGCAGTGCTAGCGGGAGGGGGGGAGAGACCCAGTACTTC.

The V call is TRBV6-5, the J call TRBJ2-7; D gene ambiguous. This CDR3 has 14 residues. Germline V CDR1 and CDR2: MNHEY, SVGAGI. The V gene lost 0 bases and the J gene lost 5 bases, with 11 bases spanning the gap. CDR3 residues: CASSYSRTNDEQYF. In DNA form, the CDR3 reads TGTGCCAGCAGTTACTCGAGAACTAATGACGAGCAGTACTTC.

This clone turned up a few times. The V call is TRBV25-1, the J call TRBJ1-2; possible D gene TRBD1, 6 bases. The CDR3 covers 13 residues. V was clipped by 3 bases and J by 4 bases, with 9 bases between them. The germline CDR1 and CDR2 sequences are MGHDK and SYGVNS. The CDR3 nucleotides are TGTGCCAGCAGTGACAGGGGCGGCTATGGCTACACCTTC. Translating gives CASSDRGGYGYTF.

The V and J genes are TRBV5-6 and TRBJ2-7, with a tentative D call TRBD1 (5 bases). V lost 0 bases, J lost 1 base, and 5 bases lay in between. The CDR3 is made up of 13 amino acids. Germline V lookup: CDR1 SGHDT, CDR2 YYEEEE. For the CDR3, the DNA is TGTGCCAGCAGCTTGGAGGGGTCCTACGAGCAGTACTTC. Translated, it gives CASSLEGSYEQYF. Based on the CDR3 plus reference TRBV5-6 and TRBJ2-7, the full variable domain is DAGVTQSPTHLIKTRGQQVTLRCSPKSGHDTVSWYQQALGQGPQFIFQYYEEEERQRGNFPDRFSGHQFPNYSSELNVNALLLGDSALYLCASSLEGSYEQYFGPGTRLTVT.

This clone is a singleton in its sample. The CDR3 is CASSDISGRANPRETQYF. CDR3 nucleotides: TGTGCCAGCAGTGATATTAGCGGGCGGGCGAACCCTCGGGAGACCCAGTACTTC. The chain carries TRBV2 and TRBJ2-5, with 7 nucleotides matching TRBD2. Looked up from germline, CDR1 is SNHLY and CDR2 is FYNNEI. There are 18 residues in the CDR3. J gave up 5 bases and V 3 bases, and 18 bases lay outside the gene matches.

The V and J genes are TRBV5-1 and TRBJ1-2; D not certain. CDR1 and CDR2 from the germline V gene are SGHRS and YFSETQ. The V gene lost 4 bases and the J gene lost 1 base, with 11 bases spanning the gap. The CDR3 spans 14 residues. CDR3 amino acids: CASSAPGGNYGYTF. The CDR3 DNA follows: TGCGCCAGCAGCGCCCCCGGAGGTAACTATGGCTACACCTTC.

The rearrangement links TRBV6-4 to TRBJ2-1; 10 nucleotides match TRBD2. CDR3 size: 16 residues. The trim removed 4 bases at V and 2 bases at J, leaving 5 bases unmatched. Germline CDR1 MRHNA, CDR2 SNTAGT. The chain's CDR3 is CASSVGAGGTYNEQFF. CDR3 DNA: TGTGCCAGCAGTGTAGGAGCGGGAGGGACCTACAATGAGCAGTTCTTC.

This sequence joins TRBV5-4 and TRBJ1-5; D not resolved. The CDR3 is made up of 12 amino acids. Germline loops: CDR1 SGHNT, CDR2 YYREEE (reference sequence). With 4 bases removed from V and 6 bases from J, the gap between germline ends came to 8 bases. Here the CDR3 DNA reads TGTGCCAGCAGCACCCCGGGTCAGCCCCAGCATTTT. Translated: CASSTPGQPQHF. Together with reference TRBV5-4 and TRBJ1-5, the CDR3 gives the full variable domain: ETGVTQSPTHLIKTRGQQVTLRCSSQSGHNTVSWYQQALGQGPQFIFQYYREEENGRGNFPPRFSGLQFPNYSSELNVNALELDDSALYLCASSTPGQPQHFGDGTRLSIL.

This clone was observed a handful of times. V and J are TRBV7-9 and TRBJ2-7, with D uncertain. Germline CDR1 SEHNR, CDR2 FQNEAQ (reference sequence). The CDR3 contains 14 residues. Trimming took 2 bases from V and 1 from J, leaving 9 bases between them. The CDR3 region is CASSLIGGSYEQYF. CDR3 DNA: TGTGCCAGCAGCTTAATAGGCGGATCCTACGAGCAGTACTTC.

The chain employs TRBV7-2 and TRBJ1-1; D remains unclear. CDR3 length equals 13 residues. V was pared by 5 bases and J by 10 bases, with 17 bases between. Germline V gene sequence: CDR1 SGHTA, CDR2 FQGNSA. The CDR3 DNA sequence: TGTGCCAGCAGCCCGAGCCCCCTTAGTCCAGCTTTCTTT. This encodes CASSPSPLSPAFF.

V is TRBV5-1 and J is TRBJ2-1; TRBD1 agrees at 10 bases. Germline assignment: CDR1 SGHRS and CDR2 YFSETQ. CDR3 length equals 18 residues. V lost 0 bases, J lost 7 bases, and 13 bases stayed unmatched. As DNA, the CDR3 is TGCGCCAGCAGCTTGGTCTGGGAACCGGGACAGGGGAGGAATGAGCAGTTCTTC. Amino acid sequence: CASSLVWEPGQGRNEQFF.

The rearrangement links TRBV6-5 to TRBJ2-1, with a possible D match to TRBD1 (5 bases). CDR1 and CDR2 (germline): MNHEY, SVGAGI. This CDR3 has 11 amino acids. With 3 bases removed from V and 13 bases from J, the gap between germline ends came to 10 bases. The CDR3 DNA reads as TGTGCCAGCAGTTATACAGGCTTCCAGTTCTTC. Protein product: CASSYTGFQFF.